The T cell receptor (beta chain) under discussion was sequenced for a study of molecular identifiers for immune sequencing clone quantification. The overall study: In replicates, RNA from around 20,000 or 100,000 naive CD8 cells was divided five ways and four parts were sequenced.

This clonotype showed up many times. TCRdb fed the PCR reads into MiXCR, producing one record per CDR3 protein. The profile shows approximately 550,000 distinct CDR3 sequences, about 20% of them singletons. This CDR3 region has 14 residues. V lost 7 bases to trimming and J lost 4 bases, with 16 bases between them. Per the germline V gene, CDR1 is MNHEY and CDR2 is SVGEGT. This TCR came from a human donor in good health. Some libraries in this study had Jurkat cell RNA spiked in. The chain combines TRBV6-2 or TRBV6-3 with TRBJ1-1; D not certain. Input material: naive CD8+ T cells from blood, with Jurkat cell RNA spiked in. Specified subset: FACS-sorted CD8+CD4-CCR7+CD45RA+ naive T cells. The CDR3: CASIQIHGSTEAFF. The CDR3 DNA reads TGTGCCAGCATCCAGATACATGGGAGCACTGAAGCTTTCTTT.